One and the same sample provided the 12 T cell receptor beta chains below, sequenced in a study of blood T cell repertoires in COVID-19. The method was immunoSEQ multiplex PCR; TCRdb's version includes in-frame clones alone and lacks a portion of them. In the table there are about 170,000 clones, under 85% of which are singletons. The sample comprised peripheral blood. These receptors were collected from a man of 80 years or more with COVID-19, enrolled during active disease.

The rearrangement uses TRBV4-1 and TRBJ2-3, with 7 bases matching TRBD1. This CDR3 has 18 amino acids. Trimming removed 0 bases from V and 3 bases from J; junction bases left unmatched: 12. Germline V gives CDR1 MGHRA, CDR2 YSYEKL. The CDR3 is CASSQDRQGVFGTDTQYF. DNA of the CDR3: TGCGCCAGCAGCCAAGATCGCCAGGGGGTGTTTGGTACAGATACGCAGTATTTT.

The rearrangement links TRBV6-6 to TRBJ1-2; 8 bases match TRBD1. CDR3 length: 12 residues. Germline V gene data show CDR1 as MNHNY and CDR2 as SVGAGI (reference sequence). The trim removed 5 bases at V and 7 bases at J, leaving 3 bases unmatched. DNA of the CDR3: TGTGCCAGCAGTACGACAGGGGCTGGCTACACCTTC. Translation gives CASSTTGAGYTF.

This chain connects TRBV9 to TRBJ1-3, with a weak D call TRBD1 (6 bases). Trimming left V 2 bases short and J 4 bases short, with 16 bases between. Germline V CDR1 and CDR2: SGDLS, YYNGEE. CDR3 length: 16 residues. The DNA of the CDR3 is TGTGCCAGCAGCGTGGGGACAATGCCTCAAGGAAACACCATATATTTT. Its translation: CASSVGTMPQGNTIYF.

The chain has TRBV5-3 and TRBJ2-3; the D gene is possibly TRBD1 (6 bases). TRBV5-3 carries the ORF label, with uncertain function. The CDR3 is 15 amino acids. The V gene lost 10 bases and the J gene lost 1 base, with 19 bases spanning the gap. This CDR3 reads CAPLQGGPGTDTQYF. CDR3 coding DNA: TGTGCCCCCCTCCAAGGGGGACCTGGCACAGATACGCAGTATTTT.

This chain connects TRBV11-3 to TRBJ2-1; tentatively, D is TRBD1 (5 bases). This CDR3 spans 15 amino acids. CDR1 and CDR2 from the germline V gene are SGHNT and YENEEA. Trimming removed 5 bases at V and 6 bases at J, with 17 bases between. The CDR3 is CASSPRVSPVNEQFF. CDR3 nucleotide sequence: TGTGCCAGCAGCCCCAGGGTAAGCCCTGTCAATGAGCAGTTCTTC.

V gene TRBV6-5 combines with J gene TRBJ2-1, with TRBD2 matching over 13 bases. J gave up 10 bases and V 6 bases, and 6 bases lay outside the gene matches. This CDR3 comprises 14 residues. Germline V gene sequence: CDR1 MNHEY, CDR2 SVGAGI. For the CDR3, the DNA is TGTGCCAGCAGCACTAGCGGGGGGGCGTGGGAGCAGTTCTTC. Protein: CASSTSGGAWEQFF.

J is TRBJ1-2 and V is TRBV5-1, with D unclear. Germline loops: CDR1 SGHRS, CDR2 YFSETQ. The CDR3 sequence is 12 residues long. Trimming left V 3 bases short and J 2 bases short, with 5 bases between. As DNA, the CDR3 is TGCGCCAGCAGCTCACAAAACTATGGCTACACCTTC. Its protein product is CASSSQNYGYTF.

V is TRBV3-1 (or the pseudogene TRBV3-2) and J is TRBJ2-5; a possible D gene is TRBD2 (6 bases). The V gene lost 0 bases and the J gene lost 5 bases, with 10 bases spanning the gap. CDR1 and CDR2 (germline): LGHDT, YNNKEL (reference sequence). The length of the CDR3 is 14 residues. In nucleotides, the CDR3 is TGTGCCAGCAGCCAAGATACGGGGGAGGAGACCCAGTACTTC. It specifies CASSQDTGEETQYF.

This chain connects TRBV5-1 to TRBJ1-1, with unresolved D. Trimming removed 5 bases from V and 0 bases from J, with 8 bases in between. CDR1 and CDR2 (germline): SGHRS, YFSETQ. The CDR3 loop spans 13 amino acids. The CDR3 is CASSRLMNTEAFF. DNA for the CDR3: TGCGCCAGCAGTCGACTGATGAACACTGAAGCTTTCTTT.

The V gene is TRBV6-1, the J gene TRBJ1-2; maybe TRBD1 (5 bases). The V gene lost 2 bases and the J gene lost 5 bases, with 12 bases spanning the gap. This CDR3 contains 14 residues. Germline-derived CDR1 and CDR2 are MNHNS and SASEGT. CDR3 protein: CASSEIGGKYGYTF. The CDR3 region has the DNA TGTGCCAGCAGTGAAATCGGGGGGAAATATGGCTACACCTTC.

This clone was observed a few times. V and J are TRBV11-3 and TRBJ2-7; D unclear. Germline V gene data show CDR1 as SGHNT and CDR2 as YENEEA. The CDR3 sequence is 14 residues long. The V end lost 1 base, the J end lost 3 bases, and 10 bases lay between the germline ends. The CDR3 DNA is TGTGCCAGCAGCTTAGTTTATAGTAACTACGAGCAGTACTTC. Protein: CASSLVYSNYEQYF. Combining the CDR3 with reference TRBV11-3 and TRBJ2-7 gives the whole variable domain EAGVVQSPRYKIIEKKQPVAFWCNPISGHNTLYWYLQNLGQGPELLIRYENEEAVDDSQLPKDRFSAERLKGVDSTLKIQPAELGDSAVYLCASSLVYSNYEQYFGPGTRLTVT.

The V gene is TRBV5-1, the J gene TRBJ2-5; 9 bases fit TRBD2. The CDR3 consists of 14 residues. CDR1 SGHRS and CDR2 YFSETQ come from the germline V gene. V was pared by 2 bases and J by 4 bases, with 3 bases of the junction left unmatched. This CDR3 reads CASSLAGGSETQYF. CDR3 nucleotide sequence: TGCGCCAGCAGCTTAGCGGGGGGCTCAGAGACCCAGTACTTC.